This T cell receptor (beta chain) is drawn from a study of blood T cell repertoires in COVID-19. About the study: In each case, the material was cDNA or gDNA derived from T cells, B-cell-depleted T cells, or PBMCs.

Losses at the gene ends were 6 bases for V and 6 bases for J; bases not matched to a gene: 8. There are 15 residues in the CDR3. The germline CDR1 and CDR2 sequences are MNHEY and SMNVEV (reference sequence). Original processing methods: Estimation of nucleated cell counts relied on the amplification of reference gene primers. Method: immunoSEQ multiplex PCR; TCRdb's copy keeps in-frame clones and lacks some. That table gives V, J and clone size, and the DNA gave D and trimming. The repertoire has 280,000 or so clones, 90% of them found once; the top ten carry about 1.5%. Sequenced input: PBMCs or T cells enriched from blood (not recorded which). The origin of this receptor is a woman between 18 and 29 years old with acute COVID-19. The chain employs TRBV27 and TRBJ1-5; 10 positions match TRBD1. CDR3 residues: CASSPLGTGAQPQHF. CDR3 DNA sequence: TGTGCCAGCAGCCCCCTGGGGACAGGGGCTCAGCCCCAGCATTTT.